The T cell receptor (beta chain) under discussion was sequenced for a study of blood T cell repertoires in COVID-19. Study-wide background: PBMCs, B-cell-depleted T cells, or T cells provided the cDNA or gDNA that made up the material.

Germline V CDR1 and CDR2: SGHDN, FVKESK. CDR3 size: 14 residues. Trimming removed 4 bases from V and 5 bases from J; junction bases left unmatched: 7. This clone was seen more than once but under ten times. In the authors' workflow: Scientists estimated how many nucleated cells there were by amplifying reference gene primers. The method was immunoSEQ multiplex PCR; TCRdb's version includes in-frame clones alone and lacks a portion of them. The D gene and trimming were derived from the DNA, and the V and J assignments and clone size from that table. The table shows about 50,000 clones, with approximately 80% occurring only once.

Sequencing was performed on PBMCs or T cells enriched from blood (not recorded which). The chain carries TRBV14 and TRBJ2-5; 7 positions agree with TRBD2. The clonotype comes from a woman in her fifties or sixties with acute COVID-19. CDR3 DNA: TGTGCCAGCAGCCGGCGACTAGCTTGGGAGACCCAGTACTTC. Residues: CASSRRLAWETQYF.